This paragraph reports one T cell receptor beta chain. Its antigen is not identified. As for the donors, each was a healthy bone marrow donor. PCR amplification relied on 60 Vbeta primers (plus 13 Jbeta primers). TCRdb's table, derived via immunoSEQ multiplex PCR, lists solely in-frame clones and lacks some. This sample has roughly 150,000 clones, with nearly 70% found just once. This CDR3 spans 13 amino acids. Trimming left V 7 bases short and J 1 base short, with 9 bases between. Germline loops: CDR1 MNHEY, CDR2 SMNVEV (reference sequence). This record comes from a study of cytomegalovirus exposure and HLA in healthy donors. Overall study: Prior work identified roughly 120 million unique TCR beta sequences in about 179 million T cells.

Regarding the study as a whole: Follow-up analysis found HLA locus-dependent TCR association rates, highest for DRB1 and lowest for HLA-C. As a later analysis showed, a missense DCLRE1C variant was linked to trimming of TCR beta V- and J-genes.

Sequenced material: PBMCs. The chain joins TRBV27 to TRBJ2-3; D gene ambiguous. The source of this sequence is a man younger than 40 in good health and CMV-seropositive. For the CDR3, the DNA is TGTGCCAGCATTGATCGCGGCACAGATACGCAGTATTTT. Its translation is CASIDRGTDTQYF.